Listed here are 24 T cell receptor beta chains from one sample, sequenced in a study of shared clonotypes between healthy human individuals. Produced via immunoSEQ multiplex PCR; TCRdb's table is partial and in-frame only. The data hold more than 850,000 clones, with 75% to 80% observed a single time. The source material was memory CD4+ T cells from PBMCs. The subset here: CD45RA-negative fraction. These receptors were collected from a man between 18 and 29 years old in good health. Some clones in this sample may be carry-over from other donors' samples.

J is TRBJ2-2 and V is TRBV5-4, with D perhaps matching TRBD1 or TRBD2 (6 bases each). This CDR3 has 18 amino acids. V was shortened by 3 bases and J by 5 bases, with 23 bases between the two germline ends. Per the germline V gene, CDR1 is SGHNT and CDR2 is YYREEE (reference sequence). The CDR3 DNA reads as TGTGCCAGCAGCTCCGGAGGGGGATACGGGGCCGGGACCGGGGAGCTGTTTTTT. Its protein product is CASSSGGGYGAGTGELFF.

This chain joins TRBV28 and TRBJ2-1, with 9 bases lining up with TRBD2. The CDR3 covers 16 residues. Unmatched junction bases numbered 13, after V lost 5 bases and J lost 8 bases. The germline V gene has CDR1 MDHEN and CDR2 SYDVKM. CDR3 amino acids: CASSPPTSGYGDEQFF. CDR3 in DNA: TGTGCCAGCAGTCCCCCCACTAGCGGGTATGGCGATGAGCAGTTCTTC.

The chain has TRBV29-1 and TRBJ2-5; TRBD1 might be the D (5 bases). The CDR3 spans 14 residues. CDR1 is SQVTM and CDR2 is ANQGSEA in the germline V gene. Trimming removed 4 bases from V and 3 bases from J, with 15 bases in between. CDR3 sequence (DNA): TGCAGCGTTGGCACCCCTCAGGGTAAAGAGACCCAGTACTTC. This codes for CSVGTPQGKETQYF.

This clone was counted a few times. The chain carries TRBV7-9 and TRBJ1-3, with 10 positions matching TRBD1. V dropped 3 bases and J dropped 0; count of bases not matched to a gene: 11. The CDR3 is 19 amino acids. CDR1 is SEHNR, CDR2 FQNEAQ, per germline (reference sequence). CDR3 DNA: TGTGCCAGCAGCTTCACCGGCGGGACAGGGGCTTTCTCTGGAAACACCATATATTTT. Translation: CASSFTGGTGAFSGNTIYF.

The chain has TRBV2 and TRBJ1-4, with D unclear. Trimming took 5 bases from V and 3 from J, leaving 13 bases between them. CDR3 length equals 15 residues. Per the germline V gene, CDR1 is SNHLY and CDR2 is FYNNEI. CDR3 sequence: CASSSSGTPNEKLFF. The CDR3, as DNA: TGTGCCAGCAGTAGTAGCGGAACTCCTAATGAAAAACTGTTTTTT.

This clone has a handful of counts. CDR3 coding DNA: TGTGCCTGGAGTGGGTGGCAGGGGTCGAGGGAGAACACTGAAGCTTTCTTT. It encodes CAWSGWQGSRENTEAFF. The gene calls are TRBV30 and TRBJ1-1; TRBD1 might be the D (6 bases). Germline V gene data show CDR1 as GTSNPN and CDR2 as SVGIG (reference sequence). This CDR3 region has 17 residues. Trimming stripped 1 base from V and 1 base from J, with 19 bases between.

The rearrangement links TRBV18 to TRBJ2-1; possible D gene TRBD1, 5 bases. The CDR3 spans 16 residues. V lost 2 bases and J 0 bases, leaving 11 bases between the germline ends. The germline gives CDR1 KGHSH, CDR2 LQKENI. CDR3 loop: CASSPRGSSSYNEQFF. The CDR3 DNA reads as TGTGCCAGCTCACCAAGGGGCTCCAGCTCCTACAATGAGCAGTTCTTC.

V and J are TRBV11-1 and TRBJ2-1; possibly TRBD2 for D (6 bases). Germline CDR1 SGHAT, CDR2 FQDESV (reference sequence). The V end was cut by 6 bases, the J end by 0 bases, with 15 bases between. The CDR3 is made up of 16 amino acids. CDR3 region: CASRPDYSSSYNEQFF. CDR3 sequence (DNA): TGTGCCAGCAGACCGGACTACTCCAGCTCCTACAATGAGCAGTTCTTC.

This clone showed up just once. The junction departs from the called germline gene at one end, perhaps through a read error. This rearrangement joins TRBV11-2 to TRBJ1-2; no clear D gene. The CDR3 runs to 12 residues. Germline loops: CDR1 SGHAT, CDR2 FQNNGV. The CDR3 loop reads CASSLDPGVSGF. The CDR3 DNA follows: TGTGCCAGCAGCTTAGATCCAGGCGTATCGGGGTTC.

DNA of the CDR3: TGTGCCATCAGTGTAACAGACAGGGTCTACGAGCAGTACTTC. Protein sequence: CAISVTDRVYEQYF. V usage is TRBV10-3 and J usage is TRBJ2-7; 7 nucleotides line up with TRBD1. Looked up from germline, CDR1 is ENHRY and CDR2 is SYGVKD. The V and J ends lost 4 bases and 3 bases, in that order; junction bases with no gene match: 6. The CDR3 sequence is 14 residues long.

This chain connects TRBV10-1 to TRBJ2-1, with D possibly TRBD2 on 5 matching bases. Germline assignment: CDR1 WNHNN and CDR2 SYGVQD (reference sequence). V lost 3 bases to trimming and J lost 2 bases, with 17 bases between them. CDR3 length: 17 residues. The CDR3: CASSDVMSGAPYNEQFF. The CDR3 DNA reads TGCGCCAGCAGTGATGTTATGAGCGGCGCGCCCTACAATGAGCAGTTCTTC.

This chain links TRBV28 with TRBJ1-3, with D perhaps TRBD1 (5 bases). Trimming pared 10 bases from V and 2 bases from J, leaving 12 bases between. CDR3 size: 13 residues. CDR1 and CDR2 from the germline V gene are MDHEN and SYDVKM. CDR3 DNA sequence: TGTGCCACTTATGGAGGGGCTGGAAACACCATATATTTT. Translated, it gives CATYGGAGNTIYF.

The chain is built from TRBV7-6 and TRBJ2-5, with D unclear. Germline loops: CDR1 SGHVS, CDR2 FNYEAQ. V dropped 2 bases and J dropped 3 bases, with 10 bases sitting between them. CDR3 length: 14 amino acids. The chain's CDR3 is CASSLSPAEETQYF. The CDR3 bases are TGTGCCAGCAGCTTAAGCCCAGCAGAAGAGACCCAGTACTTC.

Remarks on this clone: Other DNA sequences within the sample encode an identical CDR3. The chain employs TRBV11-2 and TRBJ2-3; D remains ambiguous. Trimming cost V 5 bases and J 0 bases, with 9 bases left between them. CDR1 SGHAT and CDR2 FQNNGV come from the germline V gene. The CDR3 contains 14 residues. The CDR3 here is CASSLSGSTDTQYF. The CDR3 region has the DNA TGTGCCAGCAGCCTATCCGGGAGCACAGATACGCAGTATTTT.

This chain's CDR3 is CASSPQFTDTQYF. The CDR3 nucleotides are TGTGCCAGCAGCCCCCAGTTTACAGATACGCAGTATTTT. The genes are TRBV7-2 and TRBJ2-3; D not certain. The CDR3 consists of 13 residues. V gave up 5 bases and J gave up 3 bases, with 9 bases separating them. The germline V gene encodes CDR1 SGHTA and CDR2 FQGNSA.

The chain couples TRBV27 to TRBJ2-3; tentatively, D is TRBD2 (6 bases). CDR1 is MNHEY, CDR2 SMNVEV, per germline (reference sequence). CDR3 size: 13 residues. The V gene lost 5 bases and the J gene lost 4 bases, with 10 bases spanning the gap. The CDR3 DNA sequence: TGTGCCAGCAGTCCCTGGGGGGCAGATACGCAGTATTTT. It specifies CASSPWGADTQYF.

This chain connects TRBV6-1 to TRBJ1-2; D gene uncertain. Trimming left V 2 bases short and J 4 bases short, with 8 bases between. In germline, CDR1 is MNHNS, CDR2 SASEGT. The CDR3 consists of 13 residues. DNA of the CDR3: TGTGCCAGCAGTGAACTCAGGATCTATGGCTACACCTTC. Its translation: CASSELRIYGYTF.

The chain joins TRBV28 to TRBJ1-5; a weak D match, TRBD1 (5 bases). Trimming shortened V by 1 base and J by 5 bases, and 12 bases separated the two germline ends. The germline gives CDR1 MDHEN, CDR2 SYDVKM. The CDR3 is 15 amino acids. Here the CDR3 reads CASSLLGRVDQPQHF. Written as DNA, the CDR3 is TGTGCCAGCAGTTTATTGGGCAGGGTTGATCAGCCCCAGCATTTT.

Concerning this clone itself: The final CDR3 position lacks the conserved phenylalanine or tryptophan, pointing to a likely read error. The DNA is omitted, as the CDR3 cannot be located on it reliably, and the CDR3 follows TCRdb's listing. This chain connects TRBV15 to TRBJ1-2; TRBD1 reflects the table's D call only, with no check against the DNA. Germline CDR1 and CDR2: LNHNV and YYDKDF (reference sequence). The CDR3 totals 11 residues, both ends included. The CDR3 loop is CATSREGQLWV.

The chain has TRBV19 and TRBJ2-1; the D gene is possibly TRBD1 (6 bases). Germline V gene sequence: CDR1 LNHDA, CDR2 SQIVND (reference sequence). V was pared by 8 bases and J by 5 bases, with 19 bases between. The CDR3 covers 15 residues. In nucleotides, the CDR3 is TGTGCCAGTCAAACAGGGTTCTTCCTTAACAATGAGCAGTTCTTC. Residues: CASQTGFFLNNEQFF.

The sample holds a few counts of this clone. The chain uses TRBV28 and TRBJ1-2, with 9 bases aligning to TRBD1. Trimming cost V 10 bases and J 3 bases; bases outside gene matches: 6. This CDR3 has 13 amino acids. Germline CDR1 is MDHEN and CDR2 is SYDVKM. As DNA, the CDR3 is TGTGCCATTGGGGACAGGGCCTACTATGGCTACACCTTC. This sequence encodes CAIGDRAYYGYTF.

Turning to this clone: The same CDR3 is also encoded by other DNA sequences in this sample. The rearrangement joins TRBV19 to TRBJ1-5; maybe TRBD1 (5 bases). The CDR3 spans 13 residues. Trimming pared 6 bases from V and 6 bases from J, leaving 12 bases between. The germline CDR1 and CDR2 sequences are LNHDA and SQIVND (reference sequence). The CDR3 nucleotides read TGTGCCAGTAGCAGGGAGGGGAGTCAGCCCCAGCATTTT. It is translated as CASSREGSQPQHF.

The rearrangement links TRBV10-3 to TRBJ2-2; 7 bases agree with TRBD2. CDR1 is ENHRY, CDR2 SYGVKD, per germline. This CDR3 contains 16 residues. The trim removed 7 bases at V and 0 bases at J, leaving 8 bases unmatched. CDR3 DNA sequence: TGTGCCATCACTCAAAGACTAGCCGCGAACACCGGGGAGCTGTTTTTT. This codes for CAITQRLAANTGELFF.

The chain has TRBV25-1 and TRBJ1-2; D remains ambiguous. Looked up from germline, CDR1 is MGHDK and CDR2 is SYGVNS. The CDR3 has 14 amino acids. Deletions cut 2 bases from V and 8 bases from J, with 15 bases between. In DNA form, the CDR3 reads TGTGCCAGCAGTGAACCGGGTGGTTCGGGGGGCTACACCTTC. Its translation is CASSEPGGSGGYTF.